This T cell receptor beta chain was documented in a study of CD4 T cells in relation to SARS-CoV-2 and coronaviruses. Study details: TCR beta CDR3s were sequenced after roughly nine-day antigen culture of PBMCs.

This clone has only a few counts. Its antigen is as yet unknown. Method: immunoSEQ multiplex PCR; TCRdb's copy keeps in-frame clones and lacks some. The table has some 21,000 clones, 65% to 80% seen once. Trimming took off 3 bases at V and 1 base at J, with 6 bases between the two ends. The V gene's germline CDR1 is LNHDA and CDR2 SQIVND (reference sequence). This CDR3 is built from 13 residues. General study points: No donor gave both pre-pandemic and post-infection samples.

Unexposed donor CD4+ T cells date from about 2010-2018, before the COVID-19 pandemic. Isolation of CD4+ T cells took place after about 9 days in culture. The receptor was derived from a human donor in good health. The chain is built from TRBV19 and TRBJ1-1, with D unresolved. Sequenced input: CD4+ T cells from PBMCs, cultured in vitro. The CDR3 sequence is CASSIQANTEAFF. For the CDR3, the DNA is TGTGCCAGTAGTATTCAGGCGAACACTGAAGCTTTCTTT.